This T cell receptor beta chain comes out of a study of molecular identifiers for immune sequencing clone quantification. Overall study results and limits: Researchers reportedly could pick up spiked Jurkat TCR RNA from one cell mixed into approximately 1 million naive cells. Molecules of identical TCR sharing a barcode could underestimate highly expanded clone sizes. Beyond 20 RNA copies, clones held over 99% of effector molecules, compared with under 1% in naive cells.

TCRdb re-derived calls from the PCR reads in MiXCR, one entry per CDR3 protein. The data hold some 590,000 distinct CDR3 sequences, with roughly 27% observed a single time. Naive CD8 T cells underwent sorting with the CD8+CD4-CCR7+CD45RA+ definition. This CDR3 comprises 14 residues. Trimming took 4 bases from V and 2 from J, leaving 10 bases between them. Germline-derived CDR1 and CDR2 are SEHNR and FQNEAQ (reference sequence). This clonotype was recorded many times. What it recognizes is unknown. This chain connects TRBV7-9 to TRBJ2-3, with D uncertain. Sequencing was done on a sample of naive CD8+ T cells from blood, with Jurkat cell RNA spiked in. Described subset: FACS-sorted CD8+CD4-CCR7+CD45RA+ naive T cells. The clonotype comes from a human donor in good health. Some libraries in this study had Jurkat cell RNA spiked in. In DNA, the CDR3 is TGTGCCAGCAGCTCGGTACTCTACACAGATACGCAGTATTTT. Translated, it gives CASSSVLYTDTQYF.